A selection of T cell receptor beta chains follows, all from one sample in a study of response to subunit inactivated influenza vaccine. TCRdb passed the RT-PCR reads through MiXCR, listing each CDR3 protein once. The profile covers about 310,000 distinct CDR3 sequences, with roughly a fifth appearing a single time and roughly 10% taken by the ten largest. Sequenced here: PBMCs from blood, sampled about 20 months after vaccination. These receptors originate from a man aged 50 to 69 who received an inactivated influenza vaccine. Each CDR3 is given with its conserved first and last residue.

V gene: TRBV14; J gene: TRBJ1-2; CDR3 protein: CASSQGPTGYTF
V gene: TRBV7-2; J gene: TRBJ2-1; CDR3 protein: CASSLVGQNYNEQFF
V gene: TRBV6-6; J gene: TRBJ1-2; CDR3 protein: CATPGGESYGYTF
V gene: TRBV12-3/TRBV12-4; J gene: TRBJ2-6; CDR3 protein: CASSSDSSGANVLTF
V gene: TRBV7-2; J gene: TRBJ1-5; CDR3 protein: CASSLGAVNQPQHF
V gene: TRBV6-1; J gene: TRBJ2-2; CDR3 protein: CASSRQSNTGELFF
V gene: TRBV9; J gene: TRBJ1-1; CDR3 protein: CASSVDGMNTEPFF
V gene: TRBV6-2/TRBV6-3; J gene: TRBJ1-5; CDR3 protein: CASSLFTENQPQHF
V gene: TRBV7-2; J gene: TRBJ2-3; CDR3 protein: CASRIGQVYTDTQYF
V gene: TRBV20-1; J gene: TRBJ2-5; CDR3 protein: CSARATTRNQETQYF
V gene: TRBV27; J gene: TRBJ1-6; CDR3 protein: CASTLSYNSPLHF
V gene: TRBV25-1; J gene: TRBJ1-1; CDR3 protein: CASSELGYSEAFF
V gene: TRBV27; J gene: TRBJ2-7; CDR3 protein: CASSLRRGLGYEQYF
V gene: TRBV5-6; J gene: TRBJ2-1; CDR3 protein: CASSLYSYNEQFF
V gene: TRBV12-3/TRBV12-4; J gene: TRBJ1-1; CDR3 protein: CATTGTAEAFF
V gene: TRBV5-4; J gene: TRBJ2-5; CDR3 protein: CASRVGAGEETQYF
V gene: TRBV6-5; J gene: TRBJ2-5; CDR3 protein: CASSYGGLQETQYF
V gene: TRBV14; J gene: TRBJ2-3; CDR3 protein: CASSHTLQGAVDTQYF
V gene: TRBV11-2; J gene: TRBJ1-6; CDR3 protein: CASSLDIRNSPLHF
V gene: TRBV28; J gene: TRBJ2-1; CDR3 protein: CASSSGPGAYNEQFF
V gene: TRBV5-4; J gene: TRBJ1-1; CDR3 protein: CASSLARGITEAFF
V gene: TRBV7-2; J gene: TRBJ2-7; CDR3 protein: CASSLSGITYEQYF
V gene: TRBV5-6; J gene: TRBJ2-5; CDR3 protein: CASSFRGETQYF